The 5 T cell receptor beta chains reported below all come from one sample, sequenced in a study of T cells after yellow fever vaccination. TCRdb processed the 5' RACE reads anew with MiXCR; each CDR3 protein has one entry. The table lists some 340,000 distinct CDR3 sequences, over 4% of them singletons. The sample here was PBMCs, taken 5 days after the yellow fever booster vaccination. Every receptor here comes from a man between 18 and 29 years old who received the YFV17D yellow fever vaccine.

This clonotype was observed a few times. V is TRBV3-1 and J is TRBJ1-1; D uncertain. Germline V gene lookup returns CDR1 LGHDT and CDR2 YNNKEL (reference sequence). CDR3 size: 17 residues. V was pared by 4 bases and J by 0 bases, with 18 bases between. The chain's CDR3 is CASSPHFGRLMNTEAFF. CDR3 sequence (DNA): TGTGCCAGCAGCCCACACTTCGGGCGGCTCATGAACACTGAAGCTTTCTTT.

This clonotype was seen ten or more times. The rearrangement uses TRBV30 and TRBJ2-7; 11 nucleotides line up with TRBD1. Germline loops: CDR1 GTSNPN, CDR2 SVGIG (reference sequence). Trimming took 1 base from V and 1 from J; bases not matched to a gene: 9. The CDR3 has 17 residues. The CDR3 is CAWSAGQGAIGSYEQYF. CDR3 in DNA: TGTGCCTGGAGTGCCGGACAGGGGGCGATAGGATCCTACGAGCAGTACTTC.

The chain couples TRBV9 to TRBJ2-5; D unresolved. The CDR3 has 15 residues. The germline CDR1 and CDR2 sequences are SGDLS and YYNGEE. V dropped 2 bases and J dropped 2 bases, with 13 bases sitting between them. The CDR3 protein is CASSVDGTPQETQYF. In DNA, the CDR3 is TGTGCCAGCAGCGTTGATGGAACCCCACAAGAGACCCAGTACTTC.

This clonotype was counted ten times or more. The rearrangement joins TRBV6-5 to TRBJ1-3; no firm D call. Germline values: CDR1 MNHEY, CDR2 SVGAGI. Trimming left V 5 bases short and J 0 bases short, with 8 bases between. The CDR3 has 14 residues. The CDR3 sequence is CASSLGNSGNTIYF. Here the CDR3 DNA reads TGTGCCAGCAGTCTAGGAAACTCTGGAAACACCATATATTTT.

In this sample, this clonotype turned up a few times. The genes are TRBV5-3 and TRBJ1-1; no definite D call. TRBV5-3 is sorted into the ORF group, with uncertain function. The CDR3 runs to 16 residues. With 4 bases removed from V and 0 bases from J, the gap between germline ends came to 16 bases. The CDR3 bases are TGTGCCAGAAGCACGGATGGGTGCTACATGAACACTGAAGCTTTCTTT. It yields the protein CARSTDGCYMNTEAFF.